Ten or more counts support the clone carrying this T cell receptor (beta chain). The read halts 3 residues ahead of the CDR3 end, with the missing end drawn from the germline J gene. This entry belongs to a study of T cell clonality in common variable immunodeficiency. Produced via immunoSEQ multiplex PCR; TCRdb's table is partial and in-frame only. There are roughly 42,000 clones in the sample, none observed a single time. The length of the CDR3 is 13 residues. Per germline, CDR1 KGHSH and CDR2 LQKENI. V was shortened by 4 bases and J by 0 bases, with 6 bases between the two germline ends. The TCR originated in a person aged 18 to 70 in good health. Sequencing input: peripheral blood mononuclear cells. This chain connects TRBV18 to TRBJ2-5; D gene unclear. The CDR3 bases that were read are TGTGCCAGCTCACGACTGTACCAAGAGACC. Its protein product is CASSRLYQET. The complete CDR3 protein is CASSRLYQETQYF.